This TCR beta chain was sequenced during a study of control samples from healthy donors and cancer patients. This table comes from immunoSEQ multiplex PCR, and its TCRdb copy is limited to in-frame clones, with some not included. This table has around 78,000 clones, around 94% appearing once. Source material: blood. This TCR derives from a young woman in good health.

Here the CDR3 reads CASGGGMNTEAFF. The CDR3 coding sequence is TGTGCCAGCGGGGGGGGCATGAACACTGAAGCTTTCTTT. V usage is TRBV2 and J usage is TRBJ1-1, with D tentatively TRBD1 (6 bases). CDR1 SNHLY and CDR2 FYNNEI come from the germline V gene. This CDR3 is built from 13 residues. Between the trimmed V and J ends, which lost 8 bases and 0 bases, there was a span of 10 bases.